The 2 T cell receptor beta chains presented below share a single source sample, sequenced in a study of cytomegalovirus exposure and HLA in healthy donors. It was with 60 Vbeta and 13 Jbeta primers that the PCR ran. Only in-frame clones appear in the TCRdb table, and some are missing; sequencing was by immunoSEQ multiplex PCR. Of about 120,000 clones listed, roughly four fifths are singletons. Specimen: PBMCs. Receptors originate from a middle-aged woman in good health and CMV-seropositive.

On this clone itself: One junction end does not reproduce the germline sequence, and a read error may be involved. The CDR3 spells CASSPSGDRVKTEAFF. The CDR3 DNA sequence: TGTGCCAGCAGCCCGAGCGGTGACAGGGTGAAGACTGAAGCTTTCTTT. The chain has TRBV5-6 and TRBJ1-1, with 7 bases aligning to TRBD1. CDR3 size: 16 residues. Germline loops: CDR1 SGHDT, CDR2 YYEEEE. The full variable domain, in which reference TRBV5-6 and TRBJ1-1 provide the parts outside the CDR3, is DAGVTQSPTHLIKTRGQQVTLRCSPKSGHDTVSWYQQALGQGPQFIFQYYEEEERQRGNFPDRFSGHQFPNYSSELNVNALLLGDSALYLCASSPSGDRVKTEAFFGQGTRLTVV.

The chain couples TRBV4-1 to TRBJ2-3; TRBD2 is a possible D gene (6 bases). V lost 6 bases and J lost 1, with 14 bases in between. There are 15 residues in the CDR3. From germline, CDR1 is MGHRA and CDR2 YSYEKL. CDR3: CASRQEGRGTDTQYF. The CDR3, as DNA: TGCGCCAGCAGGCAGGAGGGCCGGGGCACAGATACGCAGTATTTT.